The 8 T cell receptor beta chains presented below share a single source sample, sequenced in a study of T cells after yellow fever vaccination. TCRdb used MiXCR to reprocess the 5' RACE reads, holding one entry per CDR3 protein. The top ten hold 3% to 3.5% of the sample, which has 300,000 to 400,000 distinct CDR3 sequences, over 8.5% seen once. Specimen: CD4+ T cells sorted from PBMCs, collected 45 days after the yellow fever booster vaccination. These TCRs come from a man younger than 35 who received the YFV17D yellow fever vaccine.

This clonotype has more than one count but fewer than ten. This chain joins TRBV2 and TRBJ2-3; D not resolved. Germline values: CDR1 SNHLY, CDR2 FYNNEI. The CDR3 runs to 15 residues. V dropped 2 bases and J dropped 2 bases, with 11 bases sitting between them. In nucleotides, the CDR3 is TGTGCCAGCAGTGAAATATTAGCCCTCACAGATACGCAGTATTTT. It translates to CASSEILALTDTQYF.

The DNA for the CDR3 is TGTGCCAGCAGTTTATCACTGCGGGGAGACGAGACCCAGTACTTC. It is translated as CASSLSLRGDETQYF. The V call is TRBV28, the J call TRBJ2-5; perhaps TRBD2 as D (6 bases). This CDR3 contains 15 residues. Per germline, CDR1 MDHEN and CDR2 SYDVKM. V shed 1 base and J shed 5 bases, with 14 bases lying between them.

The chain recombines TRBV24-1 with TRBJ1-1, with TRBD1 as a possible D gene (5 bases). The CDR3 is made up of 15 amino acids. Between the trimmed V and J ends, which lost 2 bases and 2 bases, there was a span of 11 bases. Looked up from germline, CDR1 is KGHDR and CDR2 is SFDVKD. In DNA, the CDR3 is TGTGCCACCAGTGATTCGCGGGGGACCAACACTGAAGCTTTCTTT. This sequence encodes CATSDSRGTNTEAFF.

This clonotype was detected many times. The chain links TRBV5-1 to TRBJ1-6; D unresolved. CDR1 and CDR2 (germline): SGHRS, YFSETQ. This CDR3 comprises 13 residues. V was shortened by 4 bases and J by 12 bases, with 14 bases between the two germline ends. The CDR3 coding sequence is TGCGCCAGCAGCACTGAGCCAGTTCTACCCCTCCACTTT. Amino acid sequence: CASSTEPVLPLHF.

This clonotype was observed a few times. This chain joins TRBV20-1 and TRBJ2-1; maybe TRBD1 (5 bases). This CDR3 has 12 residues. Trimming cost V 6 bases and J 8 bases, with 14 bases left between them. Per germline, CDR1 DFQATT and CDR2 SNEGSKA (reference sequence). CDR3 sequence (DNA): TGCAGTGCGAGCGACAGTTTCGATGAGCAGTTCTTC. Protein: CSASDSFDEQFF.

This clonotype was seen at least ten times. CDR3 amino acids: CASSSPSRVGKNIQYF. The CDR3 region has the DNA TGTGCCAGCAGTTCCCCTAGCAGGGTCGGCAAAAACATTCAGTACTTC. The V and J genes are TRBV6-2 or TRBV6-3 and TRBJ2-4; the D call may be TRBD1 or TRBD2 (5 bases each). The V end was cut by 4 bases, the J end by 3 bases, with 16 bases between. Germline-derived CDR1 and CDR2 are MNHEY and SVGEGT. The CDR3 runs 16 residues.

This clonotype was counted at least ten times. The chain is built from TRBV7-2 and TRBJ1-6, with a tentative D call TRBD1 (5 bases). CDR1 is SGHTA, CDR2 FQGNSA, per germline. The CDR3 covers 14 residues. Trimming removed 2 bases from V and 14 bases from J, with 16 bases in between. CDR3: CASSLSEGSRTLHF. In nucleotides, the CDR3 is TGTGCCAGCAGCTTATCGGAGGGGTCGAGAACCCTCCACTTT.

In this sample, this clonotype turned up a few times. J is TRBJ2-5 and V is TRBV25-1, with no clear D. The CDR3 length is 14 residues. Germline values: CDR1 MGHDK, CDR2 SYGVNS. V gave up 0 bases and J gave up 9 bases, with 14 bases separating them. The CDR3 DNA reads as TGTGCCAGCAGTGAATATAGAGTCTTGTTTCCCCAGTACTTC. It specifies CASSEYRVLFPQYF.